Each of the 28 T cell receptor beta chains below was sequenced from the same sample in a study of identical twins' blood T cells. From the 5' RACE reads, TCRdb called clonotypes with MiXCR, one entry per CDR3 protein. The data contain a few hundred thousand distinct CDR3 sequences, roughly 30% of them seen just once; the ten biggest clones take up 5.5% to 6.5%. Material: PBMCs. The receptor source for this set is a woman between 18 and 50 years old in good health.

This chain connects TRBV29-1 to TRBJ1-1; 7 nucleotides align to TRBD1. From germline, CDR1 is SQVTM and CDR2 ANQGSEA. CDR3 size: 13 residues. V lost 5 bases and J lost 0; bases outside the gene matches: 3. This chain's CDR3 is CSVKGQLNTEAFF. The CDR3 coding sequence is TGCAGCGTTAAGGGACAGCTGAACACTGAAGCTTTCTTT. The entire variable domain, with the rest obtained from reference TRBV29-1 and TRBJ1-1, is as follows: SAVISQKPSRDICQRGTSLTIQCQVDSQVTMMFWYRQQPGQSLTLIATANQGSEATYESGFVIDKFPISRPNLTFSTLTVSNMSPEDSSIYLCSVKGQLNTEAFFGQGTRLTVV.

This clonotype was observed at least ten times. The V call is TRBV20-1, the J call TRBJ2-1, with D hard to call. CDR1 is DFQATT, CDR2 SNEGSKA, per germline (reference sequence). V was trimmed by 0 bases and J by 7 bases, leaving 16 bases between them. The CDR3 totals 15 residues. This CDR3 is CSARDPSFDPNEQFF. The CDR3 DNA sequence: TGCAGTGCTAGAGATCCCTCGTTCGACCCTAATGAGCAGTTCTTC.

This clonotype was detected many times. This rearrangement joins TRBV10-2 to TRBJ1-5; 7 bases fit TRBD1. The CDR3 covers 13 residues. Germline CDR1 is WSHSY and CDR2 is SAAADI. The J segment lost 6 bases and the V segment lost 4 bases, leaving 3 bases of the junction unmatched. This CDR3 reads CASSATGVQPQHF. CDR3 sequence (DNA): TGCGCCAGCAGTGCTACAGGGGTTCAGCCCCAGCATTTT.

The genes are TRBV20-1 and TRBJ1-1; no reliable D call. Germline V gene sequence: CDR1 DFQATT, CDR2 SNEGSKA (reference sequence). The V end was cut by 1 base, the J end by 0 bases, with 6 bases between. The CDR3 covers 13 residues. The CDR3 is CSARAALNTEAFF. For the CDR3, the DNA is TGCAGTGCTAGAGCCGCACTGAACACTGAAGCTTTCTTT.

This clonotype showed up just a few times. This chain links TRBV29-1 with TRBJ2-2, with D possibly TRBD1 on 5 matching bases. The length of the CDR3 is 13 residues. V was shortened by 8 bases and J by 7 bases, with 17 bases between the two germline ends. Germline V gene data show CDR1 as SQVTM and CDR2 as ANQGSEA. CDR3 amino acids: CSSKTVGNGELFF. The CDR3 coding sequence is TGCAGCTCCAAGACAGTTGGAAACGGGGAGCTGTTTTTT.

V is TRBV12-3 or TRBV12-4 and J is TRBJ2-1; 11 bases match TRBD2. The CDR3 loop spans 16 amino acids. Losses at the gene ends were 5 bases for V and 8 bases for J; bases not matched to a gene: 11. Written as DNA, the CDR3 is TGTGCCAGCAGTGCCCTAGCGGGAGGCCCCTTTTATGAGCAGTTCTTC. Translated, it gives CASSALAGGPFYEQFF.

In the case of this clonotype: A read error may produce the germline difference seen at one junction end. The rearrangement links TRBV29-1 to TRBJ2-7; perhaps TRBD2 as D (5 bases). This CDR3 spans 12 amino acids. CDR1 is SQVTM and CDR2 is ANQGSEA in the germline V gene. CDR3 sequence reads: CSAQDLSYEQCF. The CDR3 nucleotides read TGCAGCGCTCAGGACTTGTCCTACGAGCAGTGCTTC.

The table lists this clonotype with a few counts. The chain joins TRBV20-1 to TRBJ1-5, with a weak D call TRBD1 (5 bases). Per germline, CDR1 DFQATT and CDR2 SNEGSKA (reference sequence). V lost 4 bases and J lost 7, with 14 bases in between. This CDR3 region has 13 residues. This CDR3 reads CSATTGRDQPQHF. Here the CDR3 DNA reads TGCAGTGCTACGACGGGACGTGACCAGCCCCAGCATTTT.

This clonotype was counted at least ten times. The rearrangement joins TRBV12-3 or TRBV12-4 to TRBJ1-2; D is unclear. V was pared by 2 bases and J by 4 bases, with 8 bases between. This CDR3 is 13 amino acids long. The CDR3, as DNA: TGTGCCAGCAGTTTACAAGGGTTCTATGGCTACACCTTC. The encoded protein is CASSLQGFYGYTF.

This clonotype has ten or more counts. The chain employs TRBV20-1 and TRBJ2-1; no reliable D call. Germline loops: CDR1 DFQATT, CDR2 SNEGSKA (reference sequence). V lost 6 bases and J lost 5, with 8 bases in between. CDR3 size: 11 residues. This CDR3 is CSAEGNNEQFF. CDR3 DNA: TGCAGTGCAGAAGGAAACAATGAGCAGTTCTTC.

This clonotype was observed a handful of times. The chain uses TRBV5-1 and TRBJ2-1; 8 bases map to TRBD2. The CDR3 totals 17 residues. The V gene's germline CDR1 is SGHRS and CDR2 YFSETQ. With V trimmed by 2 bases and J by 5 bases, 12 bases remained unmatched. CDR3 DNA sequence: TGCGCCAGCAGCTTAGCCTTCCTTACTAGCGGCCACAATGAGCAGTTCTTC. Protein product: CASSLAFLTSGHNEQFF.

CDR3 loop: CASKGRGGYTEAFF. In nucleotides, the CDR3 is TGTGCCAGCAAGGGCCGGGGGGGGTACACTGAAGCTTTCTTT. This chain links TRBV12-3 or TRBV12-4 with TRBJ1-1, with D maybe TRBD1 (5 bases). The CDR3 spans 14 residues. V dropped 7 bases and J dropped 3 bases, with 15 bases sitting between them.

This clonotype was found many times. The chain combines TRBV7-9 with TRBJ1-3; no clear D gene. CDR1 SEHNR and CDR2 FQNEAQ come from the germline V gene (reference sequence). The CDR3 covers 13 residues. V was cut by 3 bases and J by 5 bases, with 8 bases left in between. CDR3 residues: CASSFNTRNTIYF. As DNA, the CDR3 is TGTGCCAGCAGCTTTAACACACGAAACACCATATATTTT.

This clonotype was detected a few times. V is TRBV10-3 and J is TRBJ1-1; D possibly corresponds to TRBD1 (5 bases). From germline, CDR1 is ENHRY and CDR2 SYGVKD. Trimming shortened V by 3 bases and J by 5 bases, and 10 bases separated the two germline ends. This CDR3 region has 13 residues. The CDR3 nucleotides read TGTGCCATCAGTGAAACAGGTCGGACTGAAGCTTTCTTT. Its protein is CAISETGRTEAFF.

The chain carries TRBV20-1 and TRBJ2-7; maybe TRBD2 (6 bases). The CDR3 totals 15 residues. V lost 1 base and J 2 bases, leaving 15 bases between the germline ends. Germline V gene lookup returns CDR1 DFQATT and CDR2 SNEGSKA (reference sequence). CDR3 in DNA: TGCAGTGCTAGAGTGGGGATTAGCGGTACCTACGAGCAGTACTTC. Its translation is CSARVGISGTYEQYF.

CDR3: CASSLRTGVYTEAFF. CDR3 nucleotides: TGTGCCAGCAGCTTAAGAACAGGGGTTTACACTGAAGCTTTCTTT. V and J are TRBV11-2 and TRBJ1-1, with 7 bases identical to TRBD1. V lost 2 bases to trimming and J lost 3 bases; unmatched junction nucleotides: 6. There are 15 residues in the CDR3. Germline CDR1 and CDR2: SGHAT and FQNNGV.

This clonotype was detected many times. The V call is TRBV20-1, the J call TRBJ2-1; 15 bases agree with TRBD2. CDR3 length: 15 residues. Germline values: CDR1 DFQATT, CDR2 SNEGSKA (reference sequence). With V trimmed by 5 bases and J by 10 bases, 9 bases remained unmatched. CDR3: CSAWTSGGASEEQFF. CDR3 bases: TGCAGTGCTTGGACTAGCGGGGGGGCCTCGGAGGAGCAGTTCTTC.

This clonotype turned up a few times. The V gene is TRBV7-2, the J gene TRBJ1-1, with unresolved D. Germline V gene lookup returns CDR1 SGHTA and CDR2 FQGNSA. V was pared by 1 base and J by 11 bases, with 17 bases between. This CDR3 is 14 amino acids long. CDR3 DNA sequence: TGTGCCAGCAGCTTAGGACGGGGAGGTACGGGGGCTTTCTTT. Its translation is CASSLGRGGTGAFF.

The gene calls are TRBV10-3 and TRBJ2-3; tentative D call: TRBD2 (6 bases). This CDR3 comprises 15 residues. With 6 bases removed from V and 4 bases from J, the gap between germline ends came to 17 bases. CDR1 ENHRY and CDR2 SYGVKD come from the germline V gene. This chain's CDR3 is CAIRILEGLADTQYF. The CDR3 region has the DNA TGTGCCATCAGGATCCTGGAGGGGTTAGCAGATACGCAGTATTTT.

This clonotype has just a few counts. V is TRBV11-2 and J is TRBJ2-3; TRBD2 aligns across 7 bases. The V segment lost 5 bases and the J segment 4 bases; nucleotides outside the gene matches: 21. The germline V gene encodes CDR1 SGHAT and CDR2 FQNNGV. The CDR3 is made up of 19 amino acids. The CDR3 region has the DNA TGTGCCAGCAGCAGACGCGGGAGCGGTGGTGGTGGTCTTCCAGATACGCAGTATTTT. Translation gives CASSRRGSGGGGLPDTQYF.

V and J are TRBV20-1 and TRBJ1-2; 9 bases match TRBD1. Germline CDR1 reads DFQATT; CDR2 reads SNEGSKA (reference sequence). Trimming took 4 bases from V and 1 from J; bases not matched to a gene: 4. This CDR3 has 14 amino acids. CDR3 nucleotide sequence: TGCAGTGCTACCGGGACAGGGAATAACTATGGCTACACCTTC. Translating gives CSATGTGNNYGYTF.

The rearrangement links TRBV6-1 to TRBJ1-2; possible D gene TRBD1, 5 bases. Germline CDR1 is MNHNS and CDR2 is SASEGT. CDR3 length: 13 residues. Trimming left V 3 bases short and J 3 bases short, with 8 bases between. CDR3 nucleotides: TGTGCCAGCAGTGAGGCGGGGGACTATGGCTACACCTTC. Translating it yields CASSEAGDYGYTF.

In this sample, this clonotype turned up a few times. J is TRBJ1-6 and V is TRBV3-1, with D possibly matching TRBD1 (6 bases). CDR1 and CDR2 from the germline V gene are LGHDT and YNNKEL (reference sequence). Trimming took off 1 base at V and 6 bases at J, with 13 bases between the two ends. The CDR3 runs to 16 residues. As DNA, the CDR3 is TGTGCCAGCAGCCAAGTCGAGGGGGATCTTAATTCACCCCTCCACTTT. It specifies CASSQVEGDLNSPLHF.

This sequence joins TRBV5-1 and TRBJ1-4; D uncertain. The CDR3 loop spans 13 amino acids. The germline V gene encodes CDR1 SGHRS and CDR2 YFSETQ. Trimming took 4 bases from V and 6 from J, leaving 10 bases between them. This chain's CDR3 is CASSPNSYEKLFF. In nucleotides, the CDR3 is TGCGCCAGCAGCCCCAACTCGTATGAAAAACTGTTTTTT.

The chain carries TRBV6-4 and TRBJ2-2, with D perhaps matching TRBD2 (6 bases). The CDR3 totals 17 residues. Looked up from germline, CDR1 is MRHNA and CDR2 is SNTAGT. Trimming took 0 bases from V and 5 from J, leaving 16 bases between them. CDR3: CASSDSSGAWPTGELFF. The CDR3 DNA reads TGTGCCAGCAGTGACTCGTCGGGAGCTTGGCCAACCGGGGAGCTGTTTTTT.

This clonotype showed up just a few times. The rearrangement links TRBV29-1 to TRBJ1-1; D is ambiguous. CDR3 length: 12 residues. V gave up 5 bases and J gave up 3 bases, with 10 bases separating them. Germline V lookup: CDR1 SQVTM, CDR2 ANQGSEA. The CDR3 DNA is TGCAGCGTTTCCGGGGATCACACTGAAGCTTTCTTT. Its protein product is CSVSGDHTEAFF.

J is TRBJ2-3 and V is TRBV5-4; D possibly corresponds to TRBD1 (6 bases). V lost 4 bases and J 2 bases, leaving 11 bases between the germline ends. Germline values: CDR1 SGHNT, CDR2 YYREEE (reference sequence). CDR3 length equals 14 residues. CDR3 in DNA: TGTGCCAGCAGCCGCCGGGACACCACAGATACGCAGTATTTT. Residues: CASSRRDTTDTQYF.

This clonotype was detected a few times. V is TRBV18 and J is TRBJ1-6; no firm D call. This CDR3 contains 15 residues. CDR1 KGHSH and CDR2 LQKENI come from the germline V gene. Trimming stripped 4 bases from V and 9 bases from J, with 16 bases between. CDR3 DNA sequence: TGTGCCAGCTCACTAGAGCGACTCTCCGGTTCACCCCTCCACTTT. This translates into CASSLERLSGSPLHF.